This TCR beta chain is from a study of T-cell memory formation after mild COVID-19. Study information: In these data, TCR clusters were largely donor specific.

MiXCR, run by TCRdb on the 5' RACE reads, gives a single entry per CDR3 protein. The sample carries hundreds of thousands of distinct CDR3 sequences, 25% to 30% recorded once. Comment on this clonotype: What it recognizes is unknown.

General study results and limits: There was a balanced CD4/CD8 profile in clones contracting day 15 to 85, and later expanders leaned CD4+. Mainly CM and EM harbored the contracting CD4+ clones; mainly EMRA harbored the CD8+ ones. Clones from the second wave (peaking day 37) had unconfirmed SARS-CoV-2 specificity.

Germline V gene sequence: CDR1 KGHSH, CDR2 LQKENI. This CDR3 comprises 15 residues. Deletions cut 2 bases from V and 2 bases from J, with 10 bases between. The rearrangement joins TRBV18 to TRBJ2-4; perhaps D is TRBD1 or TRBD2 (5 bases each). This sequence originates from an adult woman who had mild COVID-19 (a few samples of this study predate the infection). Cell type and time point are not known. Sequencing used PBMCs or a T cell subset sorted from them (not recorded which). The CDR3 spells CASSPIRETKNIQYF. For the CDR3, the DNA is TGTGCCAGCTCACCAATCAGGGAGACCAAAAACATTCAGTACTTC.